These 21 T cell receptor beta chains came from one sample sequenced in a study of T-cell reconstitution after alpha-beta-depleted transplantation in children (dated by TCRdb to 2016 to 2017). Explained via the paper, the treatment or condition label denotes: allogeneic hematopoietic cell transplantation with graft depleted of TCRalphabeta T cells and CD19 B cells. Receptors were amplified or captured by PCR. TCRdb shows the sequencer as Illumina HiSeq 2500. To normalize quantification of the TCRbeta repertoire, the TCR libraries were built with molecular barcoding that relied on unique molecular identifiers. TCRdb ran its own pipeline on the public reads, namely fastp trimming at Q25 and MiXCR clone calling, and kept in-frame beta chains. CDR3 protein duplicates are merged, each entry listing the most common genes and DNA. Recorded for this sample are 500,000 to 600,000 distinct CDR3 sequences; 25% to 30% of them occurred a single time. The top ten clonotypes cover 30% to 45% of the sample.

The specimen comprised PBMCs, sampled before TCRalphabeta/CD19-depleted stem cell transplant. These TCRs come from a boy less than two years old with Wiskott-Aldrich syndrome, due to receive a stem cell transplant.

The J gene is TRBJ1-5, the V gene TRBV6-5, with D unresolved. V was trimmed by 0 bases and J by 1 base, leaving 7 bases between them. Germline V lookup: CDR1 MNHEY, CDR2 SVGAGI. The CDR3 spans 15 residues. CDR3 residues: CASSYSHLSNQPQHF. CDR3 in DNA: TGTGCCAGCAGTTACTCGCACCTCAGCAATCAGCCCCAGCATTTT.

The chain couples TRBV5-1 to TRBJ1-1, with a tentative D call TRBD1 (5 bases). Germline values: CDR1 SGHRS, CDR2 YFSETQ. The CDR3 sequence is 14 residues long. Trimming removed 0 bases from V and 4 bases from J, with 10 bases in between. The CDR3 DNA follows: TGCGCCAGCAGCTTGGAAGGGGCGGCCACTGAAGCTTTCTTT. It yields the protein CASSLEGAATEAFF.

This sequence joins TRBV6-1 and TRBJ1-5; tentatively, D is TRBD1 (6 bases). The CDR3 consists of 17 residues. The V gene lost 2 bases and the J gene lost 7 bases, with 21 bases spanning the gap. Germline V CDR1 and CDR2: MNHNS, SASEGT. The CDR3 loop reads CASSEKVGRGLKQPQHF. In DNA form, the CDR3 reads TGTGCCAGCAGTGAAAAAGTGGGCAGGGGCCTAAAGCAGCCCCAGCATTTT.

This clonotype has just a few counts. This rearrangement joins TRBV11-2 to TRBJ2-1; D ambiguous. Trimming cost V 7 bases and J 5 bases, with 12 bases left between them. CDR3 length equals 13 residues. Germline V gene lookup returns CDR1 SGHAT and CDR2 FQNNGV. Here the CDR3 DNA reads TGTGCCAGCATCTCCCCCGGACACAATGAGCAGTTCTTC. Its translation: CASISPGHNEQFF.

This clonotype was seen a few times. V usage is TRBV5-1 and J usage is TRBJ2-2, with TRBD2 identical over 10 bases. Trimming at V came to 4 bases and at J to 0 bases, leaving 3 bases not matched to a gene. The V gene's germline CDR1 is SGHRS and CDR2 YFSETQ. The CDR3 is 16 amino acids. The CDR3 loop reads CASSEGLAANTGELFF. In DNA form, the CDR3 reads TGCGCCAGCAGCGAAGGACTAGCGGCGAACACCGGGGAGCTGTTTTTT.

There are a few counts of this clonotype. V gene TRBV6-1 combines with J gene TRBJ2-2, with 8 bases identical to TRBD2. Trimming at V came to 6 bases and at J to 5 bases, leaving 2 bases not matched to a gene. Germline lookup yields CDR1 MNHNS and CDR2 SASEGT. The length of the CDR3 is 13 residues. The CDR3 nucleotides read TGTGCCAGCAGGGCTAGCGGGACCGGGGAGCTGTTTTTT. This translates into CASRASGTGELFF.

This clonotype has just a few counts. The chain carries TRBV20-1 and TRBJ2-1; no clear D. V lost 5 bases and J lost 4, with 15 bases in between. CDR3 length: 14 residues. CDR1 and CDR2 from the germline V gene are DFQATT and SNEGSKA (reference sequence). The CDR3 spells CSARLSVGYNEQFF. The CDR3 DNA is TGCAGTGCTCGCCTTTCGGTTGGATACAATGAGCAGTTCTTC.

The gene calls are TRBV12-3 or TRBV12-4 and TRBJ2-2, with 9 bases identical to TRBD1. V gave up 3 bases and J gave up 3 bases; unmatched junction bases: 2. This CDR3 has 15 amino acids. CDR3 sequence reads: CASSFRQGDTGELFF. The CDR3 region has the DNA TGTGCCAGCAGTTTTAGACAGGGGGACACCGGGGAGCTGTTTTTT.

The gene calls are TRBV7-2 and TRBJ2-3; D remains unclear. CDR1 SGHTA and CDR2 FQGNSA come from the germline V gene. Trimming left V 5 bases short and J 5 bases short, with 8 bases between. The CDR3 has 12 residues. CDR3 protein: CASSTYGDTQYF. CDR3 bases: TGTGCCAGCAGCACTTACGGAGATACGCAGTATTTT.

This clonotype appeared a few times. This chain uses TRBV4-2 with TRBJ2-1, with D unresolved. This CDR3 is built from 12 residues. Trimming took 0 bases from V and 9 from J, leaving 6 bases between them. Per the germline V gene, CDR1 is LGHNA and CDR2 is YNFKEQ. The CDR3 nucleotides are TGTGCCAGCAGCCAAGATCGAGGTGAGCAGTTCTTC. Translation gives CASSQDRGEQFF.

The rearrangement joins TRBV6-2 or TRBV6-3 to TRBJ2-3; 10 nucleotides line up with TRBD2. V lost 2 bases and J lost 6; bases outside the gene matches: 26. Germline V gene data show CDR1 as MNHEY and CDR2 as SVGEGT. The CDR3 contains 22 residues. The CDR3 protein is CASSYLKREGSSDAHRRDTQYF. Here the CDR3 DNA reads TGTGCCAGCAGTTACCTTAAGCGGGAGGGTTCGAGTGATGCCCACAGGAGGGATACGCAGTATTTT.

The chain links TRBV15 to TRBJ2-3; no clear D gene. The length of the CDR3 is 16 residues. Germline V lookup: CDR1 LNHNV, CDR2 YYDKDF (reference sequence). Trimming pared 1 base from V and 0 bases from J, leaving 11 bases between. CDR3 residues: CATSRVRGPSTDTQYF. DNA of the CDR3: TGTGCCACCAGCAGAGTACGTGGGCCTAGCACAGATACGCAGTATTTT.

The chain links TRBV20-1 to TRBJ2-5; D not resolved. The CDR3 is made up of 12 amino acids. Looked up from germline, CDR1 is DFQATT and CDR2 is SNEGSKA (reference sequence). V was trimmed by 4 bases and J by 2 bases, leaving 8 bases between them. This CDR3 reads CSAKITQETQYF. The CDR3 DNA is TGCAGTGCTAAGATAACACAAGAGACCCAGTACTTC.

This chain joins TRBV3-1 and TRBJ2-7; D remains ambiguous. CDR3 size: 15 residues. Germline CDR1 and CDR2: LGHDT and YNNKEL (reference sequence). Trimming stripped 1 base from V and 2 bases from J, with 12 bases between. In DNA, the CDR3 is TGTGCCAGCAGCCAAGCATACGGGCCACCCTACGAGCAGTACTTC. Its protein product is CASSQAYGPPYEQYF.

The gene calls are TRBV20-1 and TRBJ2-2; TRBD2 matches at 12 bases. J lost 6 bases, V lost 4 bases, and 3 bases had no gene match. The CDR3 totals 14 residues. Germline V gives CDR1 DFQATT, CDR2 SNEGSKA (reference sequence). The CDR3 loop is CSAIASGRAGELFF. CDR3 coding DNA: TGCAGTGCTATTGCTAGCGGGAGGGCCGGGGAGCTGTTTTTT.

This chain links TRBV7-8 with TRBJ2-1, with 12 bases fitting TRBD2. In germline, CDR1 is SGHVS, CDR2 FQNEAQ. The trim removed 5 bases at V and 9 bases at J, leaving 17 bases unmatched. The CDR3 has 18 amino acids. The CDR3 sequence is CASSPRGLAGGHGGEQFF. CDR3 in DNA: TGTGCCAGCAGCCCAAGGGGGCTAGCGGGAGGGCATGGGGGTGAGCAGTTCTTC.

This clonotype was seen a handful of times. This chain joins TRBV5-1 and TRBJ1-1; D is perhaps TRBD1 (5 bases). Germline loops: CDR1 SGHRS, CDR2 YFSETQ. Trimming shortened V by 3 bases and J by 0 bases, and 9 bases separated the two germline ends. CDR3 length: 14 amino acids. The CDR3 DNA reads TGCGCCAGCAGCTGGGACGGTTTGAACACTGAAGCTTTCTTT. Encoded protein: CASSWDGLNTEAFF.

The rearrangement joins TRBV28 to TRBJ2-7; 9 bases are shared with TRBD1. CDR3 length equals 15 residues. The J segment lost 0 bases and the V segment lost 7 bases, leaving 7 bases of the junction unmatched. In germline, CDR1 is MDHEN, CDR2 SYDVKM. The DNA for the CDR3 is TGTGCCAGCATCACAGGGGGCCTAGACTCCTACGAGCAGTACTTC. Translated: CASITGGLDSYEQYF.

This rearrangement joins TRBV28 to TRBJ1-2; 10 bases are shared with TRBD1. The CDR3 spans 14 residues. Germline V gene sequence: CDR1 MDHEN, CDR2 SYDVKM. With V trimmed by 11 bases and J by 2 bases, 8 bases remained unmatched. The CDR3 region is CAPTGGFFNYGYTF. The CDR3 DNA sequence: TGTGCCCCGACAGGGGGCTTTTTCAACTATGGCTACACCTTC.

The CDR3 is CASSLSALKADTQYF. The CDR3 DNA reads TGTGCCAGCTCACTTTCGGCCCTCAAGGCAGATACGCAGTATTTT. J is TRBJ2-3 and V is TRBV18; no reliable D call. The CDR3 length is 15 residues. With 4 bases removed from V and 4 bases from J, the gap between germline ends came to 15 bases. From germline, CDR1 is KGHSH and CDR2 LQKENI.

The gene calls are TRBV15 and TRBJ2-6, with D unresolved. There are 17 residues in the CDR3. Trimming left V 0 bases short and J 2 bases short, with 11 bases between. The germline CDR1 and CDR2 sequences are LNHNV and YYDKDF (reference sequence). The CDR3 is CATSRDLIVTGANVLTF. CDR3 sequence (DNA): TGTGCCACCAGCAGAGATCTCATCGTCACTGGGGCCAACGTCCTGACTTTC.